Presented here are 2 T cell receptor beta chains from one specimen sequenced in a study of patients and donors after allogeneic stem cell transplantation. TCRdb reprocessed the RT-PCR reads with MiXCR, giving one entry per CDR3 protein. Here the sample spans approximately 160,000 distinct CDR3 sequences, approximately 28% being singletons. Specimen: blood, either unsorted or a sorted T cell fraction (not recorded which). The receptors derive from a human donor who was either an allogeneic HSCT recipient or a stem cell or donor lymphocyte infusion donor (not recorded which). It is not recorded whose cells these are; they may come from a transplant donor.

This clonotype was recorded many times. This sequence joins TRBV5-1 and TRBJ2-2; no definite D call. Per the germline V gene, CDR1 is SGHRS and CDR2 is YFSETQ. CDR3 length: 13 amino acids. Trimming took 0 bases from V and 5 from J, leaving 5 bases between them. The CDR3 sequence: CASSLGATGELFF. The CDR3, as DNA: TGCGCCAGCAGCTTGGGGGCTACCGGGGAGCTGTTTTTT.

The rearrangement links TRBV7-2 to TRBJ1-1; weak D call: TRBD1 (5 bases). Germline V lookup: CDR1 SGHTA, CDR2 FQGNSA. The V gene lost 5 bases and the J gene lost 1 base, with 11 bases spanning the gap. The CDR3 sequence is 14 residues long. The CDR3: CASSPGPRNTEAFF. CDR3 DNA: TGTGCCAGCAGCCCGGGACCGAGGAACACTGAAGCTTTCTTT.